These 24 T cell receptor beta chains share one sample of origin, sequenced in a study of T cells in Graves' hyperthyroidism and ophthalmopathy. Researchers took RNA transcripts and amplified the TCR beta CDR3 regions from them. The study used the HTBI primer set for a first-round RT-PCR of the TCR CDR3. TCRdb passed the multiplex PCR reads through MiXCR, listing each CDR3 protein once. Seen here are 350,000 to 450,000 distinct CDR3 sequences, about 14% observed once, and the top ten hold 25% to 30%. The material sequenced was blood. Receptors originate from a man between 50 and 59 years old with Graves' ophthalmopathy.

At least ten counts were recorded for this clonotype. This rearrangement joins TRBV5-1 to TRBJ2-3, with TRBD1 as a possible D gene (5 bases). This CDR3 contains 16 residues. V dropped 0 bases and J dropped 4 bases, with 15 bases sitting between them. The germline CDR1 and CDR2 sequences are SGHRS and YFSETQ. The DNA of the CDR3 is TGCGCCAGCAGCTTGGAGGACACGAGGCGACCAGATACGCAGTATTTT. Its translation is CASSLEDTRRPDTQYF.

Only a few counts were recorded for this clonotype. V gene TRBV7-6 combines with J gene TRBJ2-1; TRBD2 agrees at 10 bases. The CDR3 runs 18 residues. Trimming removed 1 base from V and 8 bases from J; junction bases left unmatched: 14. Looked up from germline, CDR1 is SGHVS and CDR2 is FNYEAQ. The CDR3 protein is CASSLGFLTLAGDDEQFF. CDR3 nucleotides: TGTGCCAGCAGCTTAGGTTTTTTGACCCTAGCGGGAGACGATGAGCAGTTCTTC.

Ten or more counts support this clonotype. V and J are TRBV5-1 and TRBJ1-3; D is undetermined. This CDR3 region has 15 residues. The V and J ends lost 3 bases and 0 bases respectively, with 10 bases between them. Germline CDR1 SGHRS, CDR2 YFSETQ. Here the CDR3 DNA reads TGCGCCAGCAGCTCGACGGGAGACTCTGGAAACACCATATATTTT. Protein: CASSSTGDSGNTIYF.

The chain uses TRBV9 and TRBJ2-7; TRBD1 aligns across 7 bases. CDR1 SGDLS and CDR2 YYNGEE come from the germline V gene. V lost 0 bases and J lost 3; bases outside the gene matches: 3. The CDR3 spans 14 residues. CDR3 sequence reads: CASSVAGTDYEQYF. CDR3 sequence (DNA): TGTGCCAGCAGCGTAGCGGGGACAGACTACGAGCAGTACTTC.

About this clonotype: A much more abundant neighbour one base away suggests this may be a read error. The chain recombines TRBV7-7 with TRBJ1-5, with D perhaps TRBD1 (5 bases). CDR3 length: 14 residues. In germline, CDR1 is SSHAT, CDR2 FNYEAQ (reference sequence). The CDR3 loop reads CASSLSDRNQPRHF. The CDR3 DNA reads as TGTGCCAGCAGCTTATCAGACAGAAATCAGCCCCGGCATTTT.

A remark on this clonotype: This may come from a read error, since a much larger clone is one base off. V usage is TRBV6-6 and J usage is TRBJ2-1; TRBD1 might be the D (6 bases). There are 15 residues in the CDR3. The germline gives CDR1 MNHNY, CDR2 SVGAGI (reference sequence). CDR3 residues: CASSYSGQGNNGQFF. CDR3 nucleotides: TGTGCCAGCAGTTACTCGGGCCAGGGGAACAATGGGCAGTTCTTC.

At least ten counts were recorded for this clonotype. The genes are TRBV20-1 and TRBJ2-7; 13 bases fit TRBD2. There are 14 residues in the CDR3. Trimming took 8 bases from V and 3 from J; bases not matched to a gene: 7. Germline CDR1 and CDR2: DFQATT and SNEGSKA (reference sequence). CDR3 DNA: TGCAGTACTCCCGGGACTAGCGGGGTCTACGAGCAGTACTTC. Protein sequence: CSTPGTSGVYEQYF.

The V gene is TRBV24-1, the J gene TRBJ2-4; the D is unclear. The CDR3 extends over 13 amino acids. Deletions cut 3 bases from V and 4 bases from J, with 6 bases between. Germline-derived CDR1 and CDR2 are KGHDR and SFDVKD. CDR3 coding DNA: TGTGCCACCAGTGATGCCACAAAAAACATTCAGTACTTC. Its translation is CATSDATKNIQYF.

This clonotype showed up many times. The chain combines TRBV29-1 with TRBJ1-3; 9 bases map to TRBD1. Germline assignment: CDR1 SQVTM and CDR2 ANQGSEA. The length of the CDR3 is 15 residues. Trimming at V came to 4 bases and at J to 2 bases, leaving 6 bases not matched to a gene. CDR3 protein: CSVGTDRGTGNTIYF. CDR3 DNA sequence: TGCAGCGTTGGCACGGACAGGGGAACTGGAAACACCATATATTTT.

The CDR3 sequence is CASSFGLADTYEQYF. Written as DNA, the CDR3 is TGTGCCAGTAGTTTTGGACTAGCGGATACCTACGAGCAGTACTTC. This sequence joins TRBV19 and TRBJ2-7; 10 nucleotides align to TRBD2. Losses at the gene ends were 5 bases for V and 2 bases for J; bases not matched to a gene: 6. Germline V lookup: CDR1 LNHDA, CDR2 SQIVND (reference sequence). The CDR3 runs to 15 residues.

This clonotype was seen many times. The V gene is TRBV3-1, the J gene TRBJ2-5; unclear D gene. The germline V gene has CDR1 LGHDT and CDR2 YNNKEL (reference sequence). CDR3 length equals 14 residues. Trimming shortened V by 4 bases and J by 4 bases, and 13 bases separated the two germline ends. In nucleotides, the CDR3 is TGTGCCAGCAGCCTCAGACGTGTATCAGAGACCCAGTACTTC. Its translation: CASSLRRVSETQYF.

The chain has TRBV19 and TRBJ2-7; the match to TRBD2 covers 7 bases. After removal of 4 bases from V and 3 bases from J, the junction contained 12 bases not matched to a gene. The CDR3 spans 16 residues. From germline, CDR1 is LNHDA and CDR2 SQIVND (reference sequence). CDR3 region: CASSRSGLADYYEQYF. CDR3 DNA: TGTGCCAGTAGTAGGTCGGGGCTAGCGGACTACTACGAGCAGTACTTC.

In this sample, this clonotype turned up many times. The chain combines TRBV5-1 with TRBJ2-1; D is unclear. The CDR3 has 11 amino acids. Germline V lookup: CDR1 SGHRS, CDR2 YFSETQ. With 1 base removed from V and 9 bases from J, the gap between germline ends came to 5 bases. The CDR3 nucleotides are TGCGCCAGCAGCTTGAAGGCTGAGCAGTTCTTC. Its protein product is CASSLKAEQFF.

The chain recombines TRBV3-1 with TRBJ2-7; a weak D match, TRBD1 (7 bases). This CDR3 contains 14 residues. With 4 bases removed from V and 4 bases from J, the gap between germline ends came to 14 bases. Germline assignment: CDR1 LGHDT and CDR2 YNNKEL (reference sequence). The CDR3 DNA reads TGTGCCAGCAGCCGGGGGGACAGCGGTTACGAGCAGTACTTC. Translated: CASSRGDSGYEQYF.

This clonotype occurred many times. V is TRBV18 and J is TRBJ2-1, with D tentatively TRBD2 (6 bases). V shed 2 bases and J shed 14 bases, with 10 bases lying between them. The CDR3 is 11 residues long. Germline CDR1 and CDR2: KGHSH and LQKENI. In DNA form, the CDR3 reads TGTGCCAGCTCACCAGGGGACTTCGAGTTCTTC. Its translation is CASSPGDFEFF. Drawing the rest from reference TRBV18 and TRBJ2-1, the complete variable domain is NAGVMQNPRHLVRRRGQEARLRCSPMKGHSHVYWYRQLPEEGLKFMVYLQKENIIDESGMPKERFSAEFPKEGPSILRIQQVVRGDSAAYFCASSPGDFEFFGPGTRLTVL.

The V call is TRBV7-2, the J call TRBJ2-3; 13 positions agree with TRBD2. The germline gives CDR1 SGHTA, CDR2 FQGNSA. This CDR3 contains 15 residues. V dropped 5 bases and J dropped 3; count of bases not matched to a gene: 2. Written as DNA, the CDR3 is TGTGCCAGCAGCAAGACTAGCGGGAGGACAGATACGCAGTATTTT. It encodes CASSKTSGRTDTQYF.

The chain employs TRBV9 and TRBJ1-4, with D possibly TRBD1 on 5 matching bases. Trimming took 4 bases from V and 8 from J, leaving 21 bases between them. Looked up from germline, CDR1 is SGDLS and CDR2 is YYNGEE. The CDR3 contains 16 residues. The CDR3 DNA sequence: TGTGCCAGCAGCCCCGGGACGACAGTTCAATTGGAAAAACTGTTTTTT. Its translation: CASSPGTTVQLEKLFF.

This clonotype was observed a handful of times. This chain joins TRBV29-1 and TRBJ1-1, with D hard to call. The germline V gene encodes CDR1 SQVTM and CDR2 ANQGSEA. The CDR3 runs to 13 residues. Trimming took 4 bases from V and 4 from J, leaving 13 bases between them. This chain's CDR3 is CSVVRKEGTEAFF. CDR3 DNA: TGCAGCGTTGTGAGGAAGGAGGGCACTGAAGCTTTCTTT.

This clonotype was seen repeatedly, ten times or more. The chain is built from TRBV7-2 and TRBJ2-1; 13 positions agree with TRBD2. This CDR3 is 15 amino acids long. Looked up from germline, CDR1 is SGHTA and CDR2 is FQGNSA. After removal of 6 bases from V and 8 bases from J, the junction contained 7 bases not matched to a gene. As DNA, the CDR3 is TGTGCCAGCAGTCTAAGACTAGCGGGAGGCGATGAGCAGTTCTTC. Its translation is CASSLRLAGGDEQFF.

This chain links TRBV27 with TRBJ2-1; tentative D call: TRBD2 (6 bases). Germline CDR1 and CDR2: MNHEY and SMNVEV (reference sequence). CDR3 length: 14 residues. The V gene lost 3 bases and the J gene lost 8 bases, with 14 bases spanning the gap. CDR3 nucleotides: TGTGCCAGCAGTTTCGACGGACGGAGGGATGAGCAGTTCTTC. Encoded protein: CASSFDGRRDEQFF.

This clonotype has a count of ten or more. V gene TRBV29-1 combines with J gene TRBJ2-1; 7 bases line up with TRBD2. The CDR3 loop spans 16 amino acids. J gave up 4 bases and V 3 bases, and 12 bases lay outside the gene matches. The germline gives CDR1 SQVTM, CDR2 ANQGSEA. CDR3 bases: TGCAGCGTTGATATGGTGGCTAGCGGACGGTACAATGAGCAGTTCTTC. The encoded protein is CSVDMVASGRYNEQFF.

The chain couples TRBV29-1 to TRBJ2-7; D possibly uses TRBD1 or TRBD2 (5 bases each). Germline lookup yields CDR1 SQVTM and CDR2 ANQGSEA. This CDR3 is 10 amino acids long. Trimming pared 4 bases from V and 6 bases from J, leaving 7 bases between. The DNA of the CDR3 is TGCAGCGTTGCCGGGGCCGAGCAGTACTTC. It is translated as CSVAGAEQYF.

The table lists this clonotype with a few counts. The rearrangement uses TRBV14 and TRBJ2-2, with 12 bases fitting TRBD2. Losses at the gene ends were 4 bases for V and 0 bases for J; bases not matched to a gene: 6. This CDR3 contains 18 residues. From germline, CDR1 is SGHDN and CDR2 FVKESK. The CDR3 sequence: CASSPQRLAGANTGELFF. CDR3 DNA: TGTGCCAGCAGCCCCCAAAGACTAGCGGGAGCGAACACCGGGGAGCTGTTTTTT.

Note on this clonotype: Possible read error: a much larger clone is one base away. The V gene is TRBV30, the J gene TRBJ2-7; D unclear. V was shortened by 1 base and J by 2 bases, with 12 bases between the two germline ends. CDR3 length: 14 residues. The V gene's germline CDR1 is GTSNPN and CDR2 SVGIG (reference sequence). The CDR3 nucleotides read TGTGCCTGGAGTGGTTGGGCCCTAGCCTACGAGCAGTACTTC. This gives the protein CAWSGWALAYEQYF.